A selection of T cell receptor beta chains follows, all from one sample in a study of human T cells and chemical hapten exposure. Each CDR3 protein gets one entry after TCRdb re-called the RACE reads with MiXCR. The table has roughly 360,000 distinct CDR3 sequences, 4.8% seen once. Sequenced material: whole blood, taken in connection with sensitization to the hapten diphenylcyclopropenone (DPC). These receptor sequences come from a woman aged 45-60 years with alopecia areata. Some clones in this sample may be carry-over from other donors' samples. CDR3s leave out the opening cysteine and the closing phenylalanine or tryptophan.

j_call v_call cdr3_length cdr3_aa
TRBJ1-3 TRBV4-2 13 ASSQARGYGNTIY
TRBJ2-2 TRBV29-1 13 SVEDTSVYTGELF
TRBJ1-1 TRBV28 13 ASSFPGQGGTEAF
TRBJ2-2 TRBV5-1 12 ASSQGAPTGELF
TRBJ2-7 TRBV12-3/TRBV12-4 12 ASSRGQGLVEQY
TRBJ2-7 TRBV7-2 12 ASSLARIEYEQY
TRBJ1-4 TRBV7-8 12 ASSFGQVDEKLF
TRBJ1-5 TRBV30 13 AWNEGLGSNQPQH
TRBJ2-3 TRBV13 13 ASSALGHSTDTQY
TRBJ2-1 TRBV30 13 AWSRDPNLVNEQF
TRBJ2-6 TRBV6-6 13 ASRSRHSGANVLT
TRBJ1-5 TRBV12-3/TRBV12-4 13 ASVWGGRSDQPQH
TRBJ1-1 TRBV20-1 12 SAPRSRGGTEAF
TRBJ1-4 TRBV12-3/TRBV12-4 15 ASSLGGGTATNEKLF
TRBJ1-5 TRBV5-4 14 ASSSGGGVGNQPQH
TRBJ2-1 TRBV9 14 ASSVDERGAYNEQF
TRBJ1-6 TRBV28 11 ASRGGYNSPLH
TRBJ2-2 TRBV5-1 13 ASEDTLLHTGELF
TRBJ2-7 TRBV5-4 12 ASETGQGTGEQY
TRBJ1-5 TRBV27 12 ASSLWAGDQPQH
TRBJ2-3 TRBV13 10 ASSLQPDTQY
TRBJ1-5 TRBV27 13 ASSPSGQGRQPQH
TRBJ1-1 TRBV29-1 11 SVSKEPRAEAF
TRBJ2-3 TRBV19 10 ASSTRVDTQY
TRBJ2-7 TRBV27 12 ASSYPGAHNEQY
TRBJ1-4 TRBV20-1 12 SAIARGLGEKLF
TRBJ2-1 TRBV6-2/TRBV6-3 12 ASRQLGQGNEQF
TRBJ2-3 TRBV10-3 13 AISDRTGGWDTQY
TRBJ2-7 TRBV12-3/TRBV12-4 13 ASRSSGSGTYEQY
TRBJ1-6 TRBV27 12 ASSFTEQNSPLH
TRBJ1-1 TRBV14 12 ASSQGQFNTEAF
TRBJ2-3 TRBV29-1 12 SVGSGSSTDTQY
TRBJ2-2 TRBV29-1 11 SVRTANTGELF
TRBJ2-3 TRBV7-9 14 ASSGDGAPTKYTQY
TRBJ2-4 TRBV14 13 ASSPWTGAKNIQY
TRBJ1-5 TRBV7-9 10 ASSPGTGPAD
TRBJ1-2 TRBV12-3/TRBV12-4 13 ASSRMGGGNYGYT
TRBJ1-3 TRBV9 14 ASSEAPGTSGNTIY
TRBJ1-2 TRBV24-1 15 ATSDSAPGQGIYGYT
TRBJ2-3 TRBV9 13 ASSLKGSTLDTQY
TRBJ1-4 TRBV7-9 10 ASSLRGWKLF
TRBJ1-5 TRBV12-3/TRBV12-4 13 ASSPISGTYQPQH
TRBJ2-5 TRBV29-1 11 SASVRAQETQY
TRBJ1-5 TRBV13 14 ASSLGGVGALQPQH
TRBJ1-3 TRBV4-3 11 ASSQRAGLTLY
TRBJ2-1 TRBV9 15 ASSATVRIQGQGEQF
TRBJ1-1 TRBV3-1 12 ASSREVGGTEAF
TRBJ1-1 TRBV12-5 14 ASGLVLGQMNTEAF
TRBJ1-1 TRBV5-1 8 ASRVTEAF
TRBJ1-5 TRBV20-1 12 SAQVPGSNQPQH
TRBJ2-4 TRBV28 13 ASSYRDDELNIQY
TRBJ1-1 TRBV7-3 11 ASSLTGQGEAF
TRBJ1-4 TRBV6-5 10 ASSERNEKLF